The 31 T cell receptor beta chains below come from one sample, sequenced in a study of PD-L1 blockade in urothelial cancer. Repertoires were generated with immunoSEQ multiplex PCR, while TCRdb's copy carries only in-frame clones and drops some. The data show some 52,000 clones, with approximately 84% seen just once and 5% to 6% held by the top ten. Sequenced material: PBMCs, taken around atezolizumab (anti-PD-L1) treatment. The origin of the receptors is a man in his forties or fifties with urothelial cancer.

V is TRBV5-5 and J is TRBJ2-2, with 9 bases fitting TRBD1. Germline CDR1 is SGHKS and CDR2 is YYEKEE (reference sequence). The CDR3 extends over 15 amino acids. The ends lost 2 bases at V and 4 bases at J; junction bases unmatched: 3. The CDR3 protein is CASSLQTGGTGELFF. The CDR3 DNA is TGTGCCAGCAGCTTACAGACAGGGGGCACCGGGGAGCTGTTTTTT. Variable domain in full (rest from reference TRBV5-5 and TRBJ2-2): DAGVTQSPTHLIKTRGQQVTLRCSPISGHKSVSWYQQVLGQGPQFIFQYYEKEERGRGNFPDRFSARQFPNYSSELNVNALLLGDSALYLCASSLQTGGTGELFFGEGSRLTVL.

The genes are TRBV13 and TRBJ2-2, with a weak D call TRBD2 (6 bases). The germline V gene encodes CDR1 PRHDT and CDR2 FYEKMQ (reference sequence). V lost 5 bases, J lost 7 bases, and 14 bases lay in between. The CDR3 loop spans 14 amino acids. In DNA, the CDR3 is TGTGCCAGCAGCCTAGTGCACGGGGGCGGGGAGCTGTTTTTT. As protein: CASSLVHGGGELFF.

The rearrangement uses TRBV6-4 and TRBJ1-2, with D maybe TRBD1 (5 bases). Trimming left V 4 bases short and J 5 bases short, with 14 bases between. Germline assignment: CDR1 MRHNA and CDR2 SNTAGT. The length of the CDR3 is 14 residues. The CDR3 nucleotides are TGTGCCAGCAGTGTAGAGCCGGGGGATTATGGCTACACCTTC. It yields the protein CASSVEPGDYGYTF.

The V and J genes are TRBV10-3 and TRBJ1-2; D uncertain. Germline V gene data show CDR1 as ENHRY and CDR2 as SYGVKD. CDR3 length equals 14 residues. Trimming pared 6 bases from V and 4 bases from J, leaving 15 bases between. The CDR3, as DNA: TGTGCCATCAGGGGAGCGGGAGACCCCTATGGCTACACCTTC. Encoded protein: CAIRGAGDPYGYTF.

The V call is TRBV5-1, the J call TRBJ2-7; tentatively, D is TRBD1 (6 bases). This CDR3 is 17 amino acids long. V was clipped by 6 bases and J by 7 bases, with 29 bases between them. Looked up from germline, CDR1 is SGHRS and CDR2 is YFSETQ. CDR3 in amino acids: CASTTLDSRGSTVEQYF. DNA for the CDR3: TGCGCCAGCACCACGCTGGACAGTCGGGGATCTACGGTTGAGCAGTACTTC.

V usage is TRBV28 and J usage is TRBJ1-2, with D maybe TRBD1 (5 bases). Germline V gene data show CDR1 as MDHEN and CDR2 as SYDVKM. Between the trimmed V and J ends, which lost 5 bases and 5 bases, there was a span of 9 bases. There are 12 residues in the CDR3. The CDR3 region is CASSDDSYGYTF. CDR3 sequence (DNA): TGTGCCAGCAGTGACGACAGTTATGGCTACACCTTC.

As DNA, the CDR3 is TGCGCCAGCAGCCAAGATGTTACAGACTATGGCTACACCTTC. Translating it yields CASSQDVTDYGYTF. The gene calls are TRBV4-3 and TRBJ1-2; no clear D gene. This CDR3 comprises 14 residues. Per germline, CDR1 LGHNA and CDR2 YSLEER. With 0 bases removed from V and 3 bases from J, the gap between germline ends came to 8 bases.

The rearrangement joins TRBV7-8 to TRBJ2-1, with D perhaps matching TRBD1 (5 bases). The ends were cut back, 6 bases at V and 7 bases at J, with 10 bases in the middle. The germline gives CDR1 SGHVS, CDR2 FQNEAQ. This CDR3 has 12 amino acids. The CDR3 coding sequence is TGTGCCAGCAGTCCAGACAGAAATGAGCAGTTCTTC. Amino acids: CASSPDRNEQFF.

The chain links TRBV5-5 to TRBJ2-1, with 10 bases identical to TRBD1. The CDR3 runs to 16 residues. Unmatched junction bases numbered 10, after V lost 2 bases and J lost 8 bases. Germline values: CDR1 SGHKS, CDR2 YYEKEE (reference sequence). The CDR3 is CASSLFTGTGAYEQFF. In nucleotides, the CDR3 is TGTGCCAGCAGCTTATTTACCGGGACAGGGGCATATGAGCAGTTCTTC.

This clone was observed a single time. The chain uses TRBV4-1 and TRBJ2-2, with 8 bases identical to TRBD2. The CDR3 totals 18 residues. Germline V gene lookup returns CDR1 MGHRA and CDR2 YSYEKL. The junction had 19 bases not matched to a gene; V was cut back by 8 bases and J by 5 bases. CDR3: CASGAGTSGRVGTGELFF. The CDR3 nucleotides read TGCGCCAGCGGGGCTGGGACCAGCGGGAGAGTCGGTACCGGGGAGCTGTTTTTT.

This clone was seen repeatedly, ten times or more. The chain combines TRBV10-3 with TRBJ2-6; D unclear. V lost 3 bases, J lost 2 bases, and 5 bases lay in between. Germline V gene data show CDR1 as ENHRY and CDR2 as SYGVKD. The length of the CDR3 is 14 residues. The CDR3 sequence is CAISDLAGANVLTF. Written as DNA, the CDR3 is TGTGCCATCAGTGACCTCGCTGGGGCCAACGTCCTGACTTTC.

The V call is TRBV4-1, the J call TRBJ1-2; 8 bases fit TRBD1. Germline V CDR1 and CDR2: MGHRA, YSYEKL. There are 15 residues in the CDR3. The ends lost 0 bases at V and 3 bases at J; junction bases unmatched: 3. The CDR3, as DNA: TGCGCCAGCAGCCAAGATCGGGACAGGTACTATGGCTACACCTTC. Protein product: CASSQDRDRYYGYTF.

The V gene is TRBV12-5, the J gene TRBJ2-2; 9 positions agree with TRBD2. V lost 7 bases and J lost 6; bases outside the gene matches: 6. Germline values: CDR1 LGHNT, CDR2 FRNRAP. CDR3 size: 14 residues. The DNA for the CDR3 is TGTGCTAGTGCCGGGACTAGCAGGGCCGGGGAGCTGTTTTTT. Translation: CASAGTSRAGELFF.

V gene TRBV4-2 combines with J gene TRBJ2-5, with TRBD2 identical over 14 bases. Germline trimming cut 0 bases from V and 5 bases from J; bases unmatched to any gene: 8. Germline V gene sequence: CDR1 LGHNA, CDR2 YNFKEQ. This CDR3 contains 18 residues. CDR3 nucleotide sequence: TGTGCCAGCAGCCAAGAGGCTCTTGGGACTAGCGGGGGCGAGACCCAGTACTTC. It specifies CASSQEALGTSGGETQYF.

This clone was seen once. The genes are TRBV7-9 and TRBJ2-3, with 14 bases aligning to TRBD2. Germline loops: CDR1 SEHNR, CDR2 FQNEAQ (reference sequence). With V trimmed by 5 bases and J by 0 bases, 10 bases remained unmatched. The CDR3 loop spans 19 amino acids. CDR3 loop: CASSLGLAGEVTSTDTQYF. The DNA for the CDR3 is TGTGCCAGCAGCCTGGGACTAGCGGGGGAGGTAACTAGCACAGATACGCAGTATTTT. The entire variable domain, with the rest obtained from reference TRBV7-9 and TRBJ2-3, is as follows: DTGVSQNPRHKITKRGQNVTFRCDPISEHNRLYWYRQTLGQGPEFLTYFQNEAQLEKSRLLSDRFSAERPKGSFSTLEIQRTEQGDSAMYLCASSLGLAGEVTSTDTQYFGPGTRLTVL.

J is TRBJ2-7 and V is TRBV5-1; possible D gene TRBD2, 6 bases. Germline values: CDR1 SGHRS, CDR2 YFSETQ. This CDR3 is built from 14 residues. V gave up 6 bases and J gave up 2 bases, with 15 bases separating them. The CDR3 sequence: CASTPTRAAYEQYF. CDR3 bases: TGCGCCAGCACTCCGACTAGGGCCGCCTACGAGCAGTACTTC.

This chain's CDR3 is CASSSNSGTDTQYF. As DNA, the CDR3 is TGTGCCAGCTCCTCAAACTCCGGCACAGATACGCAGTATTTT. This chain uses TRBV18 with TRBJ2-3; no clear D. The V end was cut by 6 bases, the J end by 1 base, with 11 bases between. Germline-derived CDR1 and CDR2 are KGHSH and LQKENI. The CDR3 contains 14 residues.

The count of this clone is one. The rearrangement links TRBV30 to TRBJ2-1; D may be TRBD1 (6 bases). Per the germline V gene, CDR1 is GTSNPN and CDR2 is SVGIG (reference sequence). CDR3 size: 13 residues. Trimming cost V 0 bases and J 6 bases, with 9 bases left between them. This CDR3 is CAWSVNRVNEQFF. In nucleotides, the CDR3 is TGTGCCTGGAGTGTAAACAGGGTCAATGAGCAGTTCTTC.

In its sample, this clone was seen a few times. The CDR3 is CASSYGQRGRPQHF. For the CDR3, the DNA is TGTGCCAGCAGTTACGGTCAGCGTGGGAGGCCCCAGCATTTT. The chain carries TRBV6-5 and TRBJ1-5; D not certain. V gave up 2 bases and J gave up 9 bases, with 14 bases separating them. The germline CDR1 and CDR2 sequences are MNHEY and SVGAGI. The CDR3 is 14 amino acids.

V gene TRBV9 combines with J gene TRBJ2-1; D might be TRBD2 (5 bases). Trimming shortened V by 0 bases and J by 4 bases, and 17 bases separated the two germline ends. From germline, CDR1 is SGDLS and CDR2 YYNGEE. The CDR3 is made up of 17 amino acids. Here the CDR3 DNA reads TGTGCCAGCAGCGTAGCGATTGAGGGATCTAGGTACAATGAGCAGTTCTTC. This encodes CASSVAIEGSRYNEQFF. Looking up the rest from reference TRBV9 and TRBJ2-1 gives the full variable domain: DSGVTQTPKHLITATGQRVTLRCSPRSGDLSVYWYQQSLDQGLQFLIQYYNGEERAKGNILERFSAQQFPDLHSELNLSSLELGDSALYFCASSVAIEGSRYNEQFFGPGTRLTVL.

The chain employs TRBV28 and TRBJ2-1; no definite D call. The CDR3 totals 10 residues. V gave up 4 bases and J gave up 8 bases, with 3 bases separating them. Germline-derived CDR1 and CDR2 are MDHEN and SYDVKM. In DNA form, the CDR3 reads TGTGCCAGCAGTTCCTATGAGCAGTTCTTC. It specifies CASSSYEQFF.

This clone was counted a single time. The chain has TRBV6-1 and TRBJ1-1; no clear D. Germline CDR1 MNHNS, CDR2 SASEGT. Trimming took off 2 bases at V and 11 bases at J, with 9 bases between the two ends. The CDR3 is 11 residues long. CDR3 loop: CASSERLYAFF. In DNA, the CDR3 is TGTGCCAGCAGTGAACGTTTGTATGCTTTCTTT.

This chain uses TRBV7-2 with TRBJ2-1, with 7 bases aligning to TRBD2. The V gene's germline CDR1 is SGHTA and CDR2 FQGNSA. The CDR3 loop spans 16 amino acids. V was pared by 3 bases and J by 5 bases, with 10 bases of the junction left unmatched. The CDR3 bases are TGTGCCAGCAGCTTTGGCCCGGGACTACCAGACAATGAGCAGTTCTTC. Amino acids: CASSFGPGLPDNEQFF. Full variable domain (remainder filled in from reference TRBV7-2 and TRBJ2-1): GAGVSQSPSNKVTEKGKDVELRCDPISGHTALYWYRQSLGQGLEFLIYFQGNSAPDKSGLPSDRFSAERTGGSVSTLTIQRTQQEDSAVYLCASSFGPGLPDNEQFFGPGTRLTVL.

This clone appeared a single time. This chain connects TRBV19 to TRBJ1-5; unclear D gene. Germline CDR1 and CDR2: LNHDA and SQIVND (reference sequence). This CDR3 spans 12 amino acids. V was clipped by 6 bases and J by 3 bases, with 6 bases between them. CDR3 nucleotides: TGTGCCAGTAGCCTCCCCAATCAGCCCCAGCATTTT. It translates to CASSLPNQPQHF.

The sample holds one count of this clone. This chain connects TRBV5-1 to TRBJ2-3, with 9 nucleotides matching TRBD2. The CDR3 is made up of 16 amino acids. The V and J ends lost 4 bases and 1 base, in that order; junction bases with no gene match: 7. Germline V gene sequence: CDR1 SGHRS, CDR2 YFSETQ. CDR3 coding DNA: TGCGCCAGCAGCAGGGGACTAGCACACGGCACAGATACGCAGTATTTT. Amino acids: CASSRGLAHGTDTQYF. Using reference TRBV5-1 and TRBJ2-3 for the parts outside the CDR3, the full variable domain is KAGVTQTPRYLIKTRGQQVTLSCSPISGHRSVSWYQQTPGQGLQFLFEYFSETQRNKGNFPGRFSGRQFSNSRSEMNVSTLELGDSALYLCASSRGLAHGTDTQYFGPGTRLTVL.

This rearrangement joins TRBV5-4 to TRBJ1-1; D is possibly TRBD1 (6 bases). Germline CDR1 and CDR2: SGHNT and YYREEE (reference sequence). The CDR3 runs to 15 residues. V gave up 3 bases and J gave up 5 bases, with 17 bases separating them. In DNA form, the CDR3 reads TGTGCCAGCAGCTGGGGGGGCTGGAGGGAAACTGAAGCTTTCTTT. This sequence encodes CASSWGGWRETEAFF.

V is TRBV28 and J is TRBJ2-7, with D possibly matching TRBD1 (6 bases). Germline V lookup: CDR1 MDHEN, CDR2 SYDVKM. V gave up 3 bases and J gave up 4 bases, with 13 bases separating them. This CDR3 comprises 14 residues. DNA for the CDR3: TGTGCCAGCAGTTTCGGCAGGGGACCTTACGAGCAGTACTTC. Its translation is CASSFGRGPYEQYF.

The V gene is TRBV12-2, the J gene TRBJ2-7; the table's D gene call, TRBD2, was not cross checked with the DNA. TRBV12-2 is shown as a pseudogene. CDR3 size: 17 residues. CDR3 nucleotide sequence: TGTGCAAGTCGCTTAAGGTGTCTAGCGGGGGGATCCTACGAGCAGTACTTC. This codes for CASRLRCLAGGSYEQYF.

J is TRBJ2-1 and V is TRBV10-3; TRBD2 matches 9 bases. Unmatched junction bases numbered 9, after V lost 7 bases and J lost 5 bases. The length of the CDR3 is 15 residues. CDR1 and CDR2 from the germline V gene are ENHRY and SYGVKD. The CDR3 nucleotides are TGTGCCATCAAGGGGGAGCGGGAGGTTCACAATGAGCAGTTCTTC. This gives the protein CAIKGEREVHNEQFF.

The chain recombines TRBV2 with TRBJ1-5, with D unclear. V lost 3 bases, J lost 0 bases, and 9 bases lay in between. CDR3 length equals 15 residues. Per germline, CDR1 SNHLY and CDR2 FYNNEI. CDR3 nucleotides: TGTGCCAGCAGTGAGGGAGGGTATAGCAATCAGCCCCAGCATTTT. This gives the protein CASSEGGYSNQPQHF. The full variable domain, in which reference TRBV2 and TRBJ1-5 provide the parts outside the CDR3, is EPEVTQTPSHQVTQMGQEVILRCVPISNHLYFYWYRQILGQKVEFLVSFYNNEISEKSEIFDDQFSVERPDGSNFTLKIRSTKLEDSAMYFCASSEGGYSNQPQHFGDGTRLSIL.

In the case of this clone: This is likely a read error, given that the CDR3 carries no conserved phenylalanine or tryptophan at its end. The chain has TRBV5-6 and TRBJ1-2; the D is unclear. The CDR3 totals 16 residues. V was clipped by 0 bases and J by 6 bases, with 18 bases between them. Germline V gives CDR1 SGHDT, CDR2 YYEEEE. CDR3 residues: CASSLDGGAPGHGYTL. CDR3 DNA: TGTGCCAGCAGCTTGGATGGTGGTGCTCCTGGGCATGGCTACACCCTC.